This record looks at one T cell receptor (beta chain) sequence and its context. Patients with autoimmune history or systemic immunosuppression were excluded. Blood specimens came from baseline, cycle 4 day 1, and cycle 7 day 1. The data were obtained in a study of OX40 agonist ivuxolimab in advanced cancers. Across the study: One hepatocellular carcinoma and a couple of cutaneous melanoma patients partially responded.

Germline CDR1 SNHLY, CDR2 FYNNEI. The CDR3 consists of 15 residues. J lost 0 bases, V lost 6 bases, and 1 base had no gene match. Using immunoSEQ multiplex PCR, the repertoire was profiled, and TCRdb retains in-frame clones only, with some absent. The repertoire holds over 45,000 clones, with 86% as singletons. The sequence derives from an adult with an advanced solid tumor such as melanoma, head and neck, liver or kidney cancer. This material consisted of CD4+ or CD8+ T cells sorted from blood, taken in a trial of the OX40 agonist ivuxolimab. The chain recombines TRBV2 with TRBJ2-5, with 13 bases that match TRBD2. The CDR3 reads CASRLAGGNQETQYF. The CDR3 DNA is TGTGCCAGCAGACTAGCGGGGGGGAACCAAGAGACCCAGTACTTC.